This T cell receptor (beta chain) was obtained from a study of T cell repertoires in cytomegalovirus infection. On the study more broadly: Public TCR beta signatures provided an indication of both CMV infection and a matching HLA type.

MiXCR, applied by TCRdb to the reads, yields one record per CDR3 protein. The data hold about 360,000 distinct CDR3 sequences, with roughly 18% observed a single time. Points from the study as a whole: In two of eight donors, the top clonotype was HLA-C-restricted CMV-specific. Accumulated public TCR beta family frequency recognized individuals carrying CMV together with the relevant HLA.

This clonotype has a count of ten or more. Its antigen remains unidentified. The sequenced sample consisted of PBMCs. The sequence was obtained from a human donor in good health (CMV status not recorded). Some clones in this sample may be carry-over from other donors' samples.

CDR3: CASSLDGSNQPQHF. For the CDR3, the DNA is TGTGCCAGCAGCTTAGATGGTAGCAATCAGCCCCAGCATTTT. This chain connects TRBV7-2 to TRBJ1-5; D unresolved. The V end lost 1 base, the J end lost 0 bases, and 4 bases lay between the germline ends. The CDR3 runs to 14 residues. Germline V gene sequence: CDR1 SGHTA, CDR2 FQGNSA.